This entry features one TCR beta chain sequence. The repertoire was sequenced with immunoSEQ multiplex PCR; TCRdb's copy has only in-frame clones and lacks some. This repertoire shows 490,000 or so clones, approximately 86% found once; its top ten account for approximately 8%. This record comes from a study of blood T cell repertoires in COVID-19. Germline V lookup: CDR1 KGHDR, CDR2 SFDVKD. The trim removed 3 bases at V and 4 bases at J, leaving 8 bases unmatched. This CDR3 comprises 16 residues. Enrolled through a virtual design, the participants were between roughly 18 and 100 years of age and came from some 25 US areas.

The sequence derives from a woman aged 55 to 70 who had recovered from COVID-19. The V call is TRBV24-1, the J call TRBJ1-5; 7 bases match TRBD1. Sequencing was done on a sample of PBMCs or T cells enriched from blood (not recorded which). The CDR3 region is CATSDPTGVGNQPQHF. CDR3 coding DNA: TGTGCCACCAGTGATCCTACAGGGGTTGGGAATCAGCCCCAGCATTTT.